One and the same sample provided the 8 T cell receptor beta chains below, sequenced in a study of cytomegalovirus exposure and HLA in healthy donors. The PCR was carried out with 60 Vbeta primers and 13 Jbeta primers. Sequenced by immunoSEQ multiplex PCR; TCRdb stores in-frame clones only, minus some. Of 110,000 to 150,000 clones listed, around 72% are singletons. Input material: PBMCs. The receptors originated from a man between 35 and 55 years old in good health and CMV-seronegative.

The V call is TRBV2, the J call TRBJ1-4; 7 bases line up with TRBD1. CDR1 and CDR2 from the germline V gene are SNHLY and FYNNEI. This CDR3 is 16 amino acids long. V dropped 5 bases and J dropped 0; count of bases not matched to a gene: 6. CDR3 DNA sequence: TGTGCCAGCAGTTACAGGGGCTCTGCAACTAATGAAAAACTGTTTTTT. Translating it yields CASSYRGSATNEKLFF. Filled out from reference TRBV2 and TRBJ1-4, the complete variable domain reads EPEVTQTPSHQVTQMGQEVILRCVPISNHLYFYWYRQILGQKVEFLVSFYNNEISEKSEIFDDQFSVERPDGSNFTLKIRSTKLEDSAMYFCASSYRGSATNEKLFFGSGTQLSVL.

V is TRBV6-5 and J is TRBJ1-4; D is perhaps TRBD1 (5 bases). Germline V gene sequence: CDR1 MNHEY, CDR2 SVGAGI. This CDR3 has 15 amino acids. Trimming removed 6 bases at V and 3 bases at J, with 14 bases between. The CDR3 nucleotides read TGTGCCAGCAGCCCAAGGCGACAGCCTAATGAAAAACTGTTTTTT. Its protein product is CASSPRRQPNEKLFF.

This rearrangement joins TRBV19 to TRBJ2-7; possible D gene TRBD2, 6 bases. Germline CDR1 reads LNHDA; CDR2 reads SQIVND (reference sequence). The V end was cut by 7 bases, the J end by 0 bases, with 16 bases between. This CDR3 spans 15 amino acids. The CDR3 nucleotides read TGTGCCAGTACTCCAGGTGACGGGAGCTCCTACGAGCAGTACTTC. Protein: CASTPGDGSSYEQYF.

The rearrangement links TRBV4-1 to TRBJ2-1, with 13 bases matching TRBD2. The CDR3 has 18 amino acids. The J segment lost 9 bases and the V segment lost 3 bases, leaving 14 bases of the junction unmatched. In germline, CDR1 is MGHRA, CDR2 YSYEKL. CDR3: CASSHRTFTSGGAREQFF. In nucleotides, the CDR3 is TGCGCCAGCAGCCACAGGACCTTTACTAGCGGGGGGGCCCGTGAGCAGTTCTTC.

The chain couples TRBV5-6 to TRBJ1-5, with TRBD1 identical over 8 bases. The CDR3 is 13 amino acids. The germline CDR1 and CDR2 sequences are SGHDT and YYEEEE. The junction had 3 bases not matched to a gene; V was cut back by 4 bases and J by 6 bases. The CDR3 coding sequence is TGTGCCAGCAGCCCAGGGGGCAGTCAGCCCCAGCATTTT. Protein product: CASSPGGSQPQHF.

The CDR3 protein is CASSLNGGADGYTF. The CDR3 DNA is TGCGCCAGCAGCTTGAACGGGGGAGCTGATGGCTACACCTTC. The chain joins TRBV5-1 to TRBJ1-2; D is possibly TRBD1 (5 bases). V gave up 1 base and J gave up 6 bases, with 13 bases separating them. The CDR3 extends over 14 amino acids. Germline V lookup: CDR1 SGHRS, CDR2 YFSETQ.

This sequence joins TRBV10-3 and TRBJ1-1; 9 bases are a match to TRBD1. The CDR3 consists of 13 residues. V was clipped by 6 bases and J by 4 bases; unmatched bases: 3. Germline V gene lookup returns CDR1 ENHRY and CDR2 SYGVKD. CDR3 DNA: TGTGCCATCAGACAGGGGGCGCCCACTGAAGCTTTCTTT. Amino acids: CAIRQGAPTEAFF.

The V call is TRBV6-5, the J call TRBJ2-1; 8 bases are shared with TRBD1. The CDR3 contains 14 residues. Germline CDR1 is MNHEY and CDR2 is SVGAGI. Trimming at V came to 5 bases and at J to 8 bases, leaving 8 bases not matched to a gene. CDR3 nucleotide sequence: TGTGCCAGCAGTAAACAGGGGGAGAAGGATGAGCAGTTCTTC. Residues: CASSKQGEKDEQFF.